The rows below give T cell receptor beta chains drawn from one sample of a study of blood T cell repertoires in COVID-19. Produced via immunoSEQ multiplex PCR; TCRdb's table is partial and in-frame only. The table records over 70,000 clones, roughly 80% of them present only once. Sequencing input: peripheral blood. The receptor source for this set is a man between 65 and 80 years old with COVID-19, enrolled during active disease. The CDR3 runs from the conserved cysteine through the conserved F or W. The D gene is left open where the match is weak. Clone size is not always given. Where it is, it says once, few, many or a class for expanded clones.

size	V	J	D	DNA	CDR3
-	TRBV6-2/TRBV6-3	TRBJ1-2	-	TGTGCCAGCAGTGCTTACAGGGCGGGCTACACCTTC	CASSAYRAGYTF
-	TRBV25-1	TRBJ2-3	-	TGTGCCAGCAGTGGCGGTAGAATTGGCACAGATACGCAGTATTTT	CASSGGRIGTDTQYF
-	TRBV7-8	TRBJ2-1	-	TGTGCCAGCAGCCGATACTACAATGAGCAGTTCTTC	CASSRYYNEQFF
-	TRBV4-1	TRBJ1-5	-	TGCGCCAGCAGCCAAGAGGCAGGTCGAAGCAATCAGCCCCAGCATTTT	CASSQEAGRSNQPQHF
-	TRBV5-8	TRBJ1-2	-	TGTGCCAGCAGCCCCTCGCCCGGGGACTATGGCTACACCTTC	CASSPSPGDYGYTF
-	TRBV27	TRBJ1-6	-	TGTGCCAGCAGTGGGGGAGGCTCCTATAATTCACCCCTCCACTTT	CASSGGGSYNSPLHF
-	TRBV29-1	TRBJ1-2	-	TGCAGCGTTGAGGGGCAGGGCTATGGCTACACCTTC	CSVEGQGYGYTF
few	TRBV6-6	TRBJ1-2	TRBD1	TGTGCCAGCAGTCACCGGGACAGGGAAACCTATGGCTACACCTTC	CASSHRDRETYGYTF
-	TRBV2	TRBJ2-7	-	TGTGCCAGCAGGGAAGTATACGAGCAGTACTTC	CASREVYEQYF
-	TRBV5-6	TRBJ2-1	-	TGTGCCAGCAGCACCCGGGACAAACTTCTAAGGTACAATGAGCAGTTCTTC	CASSTRDKLLRYNEQFF
-	TRBV10-3	TRBJ1-1	-	TGTGCCATCAGTGCTAACACTGAAGCTTTCTTT	CAISANTEAFF
-	TRBV6-6	TRBJ1-1	TRBD1	TGTGCCAGCAGTTACCGGGACAGGGGCCCAAACACTGAAGCTTTCTTT	CASSYRDRGPNTEAFF
-	TRBV27	TRBJ1-4	-	TGTGCCAGCAGTCCCATTTTAATCGGGGCTAATGAAAAACTGTTTTTT	CASSPILIGANEKLFF
-	TRBV5-5	TRBJ2-3	TRBD2	TGTGCCAGCAGCCCTAGGACTAGCGGGATGAGCACAGATACGCAGTATTTT	CASSPRTSGMSTDTQYF
-	TRBV11-2	TRBJ2-7	-	TGTGCCAGCAGCGATACTAGGACCTACGAGCAGTACTTC	CASSDTRTYEQYF
few	TRBV13	TRBJ2-5	-	TGTGCCAGCAGCTTAGAGGTCGGACTCCAAGAGACCCAGTACTTC	CASSLEVGLQETQYF
once	TRBV14	TRBJ2-3	TRBD2	TGTGCCAGCAGCCCCCGGGGAGGCCTAGCGGGAGGGAGAAGCACAGATACGCAGTATTTT	CASSPRGGLAGGRSTDTQYF
-	TRBV15	TRBJ1-2	TRBD1	TGTGCCACCAGCAGAGATGCCTCCTCTGCGACAGGGGCCTATGGCTACACCTTC	CATSRDASSATGAYGYTF
-	TRBV7-2	TRBJ2-7	-	TGTGCCAGCAGCTTTACGGCAGGGGAATCCTACGAGCAGTACTTC	CASSFTAGESYEQYF
few	TRBV7-2	TRBJ1-2	TRBD1	TGTGCCAGCAGCCCCATGGACAGGGCTAACTATGGCTACACCTTC	CASSPMDRANYGYTF
few	TRBV6-2/TRBV6-3	TRBJ2-1	TRBD2	TGTGCCAGCAGTTCCCAAACTAGCGGCTCTGGGGAGCAGTTCTTC	CASSSQTSGSGEQFF
once	TRBV4-3	TRBJ1-5	-	TGCGCCAGCAGCCAAGTCTTGTATAGCAATCAGCCCCAGCATTTT	CASSQVLYSNQPQHF
-	TRBV14	TRBJ2-7	TRBD1	TGTGCCAGCAGCCAAGGGTCGGGACAGGGGGGAGAGCAGTACTTC	CASSQGSGQGGEQYF
once	TRBV7-9	TRBJ2-5	TRBD2	TGTGCCAGCAGCTTAGGCGCTACTAGCGGGGGGCCCGAGACCCAGTACTTC	CASSLGATSGGPETQYF
-	TRBV5-6	TRBJ1-2	TRBD1	TGTGCCAGCAGTCGGGACAGTCACTATGGCTACACCTTC	CASSRDSHYGYTF
-	TRBV6-2/TRBV6-3	TRBJ1-2	-	TGTGCCAGCAGTTTACAGGGTATCGGCTATGGCTACACCTTC	CASSLQGIGYGYTF
-	TRBV6-5	TRBJ2-7	-	TGTGCCAGCAGCCCCACATCCCTGGCGCGGGAGCAGTACTTC	CASSPTSLAREQYF
-	TRBV29-1	TRBJ2-3	-	TGCAGCGTGCTGTGGTGGGGCCCAGATACGCAGTATTTT	CSVLWWGPDTQYF
-	TRBV19	TRBJ1-2	-	TGTGCCAGTAGTATCCTCTCGGGAACCCCTAACTATGGCTACACCTTC	CASSILSGTPNYGYTF
-	TRBV10-3	TRBJ2-6	TRBD1	TGTGCCATCAGGTTTGGACAGGGGATAGCCTCTGGGGCCAACGTCCTGACTTTC	CAIRFGQGIASGANVLTF
-	TRBV7-8	TRBJ2-5	-	TGTGCCAGCAGCTTCCGAACCCACGGGACCCAGTACTTC	CASSFRTHGTQYF
once	TRBV28	TRBJ2-3	-	TGTGCCAGCAGTTCTAGGGGGTCCTCAGGTACAGATACGCAGTATTTT	CASSSRGSSGTDTQYF
-	TRBV19	TRBJ1-2	-	TGTGCCAGTAGTATAGATCGGGGTAACTATGGCTACACCTTC	CASSIDRGNYGYTF
-	TRBV2	TRBJ1-5	-	TGTGCCAGCAACCTGGGCGCAAATCAGCCCCAGCATTTT	CASNLGANQPQHF
-	TRBV7-2	TRBJ1-6	TRBD1	TGTGCCAGCAGCTTACAGACAGGGAATAATTCACCCCTCCACTTT	CASSLQTGNNSPLHF
-	TRBV7-8	TRBJ2-2	-	TGTGCCAGCAGCAGAATAAGTAGCAGCGGGGAGCTGTTTTTT	CASSRISSSGELFF
-	TRBV7-9	TRBJ2-7	TRBD1	TGTGCCAGCAGCCCGACAGCACAGGGGGCCGGGGAGCAGTACTTC	CASSPTAQGAGEQYF
once	TRBV3-1/TRBV3-2	TRBJ2-4	TRBD1	TGTGCCAGCAGCCAAGCGGGACAGGGAGCCAAAAACATTCAGTACTTC	CASSQAGQGAKNIQYF
few	TRBV7-3	TRBJ1-6	-	TGTGCCAGCAGCTCTACCGGGAGAGATAATTCACCCCTCCACTTT	CASSSTGRDNSPLHF
-	TRBV6-1	TRBJ1-2	TRBD1	TGTGCCAGCAGTGAAAAGACAGGGGCGAAGCGGGGCTACACCTTC	CASSEKTGAKRGYTF
-	TRBV6-1	TRBJ1-1	-	TGTGCCAGCAGTGAACGGGCGGGGTGGACTGAAGCTTTCTTT	CASSERAGWTEAFF
-	TRBV18	TRBJ2-5	-	TGTGCCAGCTCAGCCGACAGGCAAGAGACCCAGTACTTC	CASSADRQETQYF
once	TRBV7-8	TRBJ2-5	TRBD2	TGTGCCAGCAGCTCTAGCGGGGAGTTCGAGACCCAGTACTTC	CASSSSGEFETQYF
-	TRBV4-2	TRBJ1-3	-	TGTGCCCTCCCTCCCGGCTCTGGAAACACCATATATTTT	CALPPGSGNTIYF
-	TRBV2	TRBJ2-7	-	TGTGCCATCTCGGGACAAACGTCGGCCTACGAGCAGTACTTC	CAISGQTSAYEQYF
-	TRBV5-1	TRBJ1-5	-	TGCGCCAGCAGCTTGGGAGGGAATAGCAATCAGCCCCAGCATTTT	CASSLGGNSNQPQHF
-	TRBV11-3	TRBJ1-1	-	TGTGCCAGCAGCTTACTTACTGAAGCTTTCTTT	CASSLLTEAFF
-	TRBV6-5	TRBJ2-5	-	TGTGCCAGCAGTTTAACAGGAGAGACCCAGTACTTC	CASSLTGETQYF